Below are 3 T cell receptor beta chains sequenced from a single sample in a study of control samples from healthy donors and cancer patients. Clones were read by immunoSEQ multiplex PCR, and TCRdb kept only the in-frame ones, dropping some. The sample carries around 90,000 clones, about 89% recorded once. Sequenced sample: blood. The receptor set was obtained from a young man in good health.

This clone has more than one count but fewer than ten. The chain joins TRBV5-5 to TRBJ2-7; 7 bases line up with TRBD2. Germline trimming cut 4 bases from V and 4 bases from J; bases unmatched to any gene: 2. This CDR3 spans 12 amino acids. The germline V gene has CDR1 SGHKS and CDR2 YYEKEE (reference sequence). The CDR3 DNA reads TGTGCCAGCAGCCTGGGAGGGTACGAGCAGTACGTC. It is translated as CASSLGGYEQYV.

V is TRBV29-1 and J is TRBJ2-2, with 8 bases fitting TRBD1. V lost 4 bases to trimming and J lost 3 bases; unmatched junction nucleotides: 1. CDR1 SQVTM and CDR2 ANQGSEA come from the germline V gene. The CDR3 spans 13 residues. The CDR3 DNA reads TGCAGCGTTGGACAGGGGTACACCGGGGAGCTGTTTTTT. Protein sequence: CSVGQGYTGELFF.

The chain employs TRBV19 and TRBJ2-1, with 8 bases matching TRBD2. Germline assignment: CDR1 LNHDA and CDR2 SQIVND (reference sequence). CDR3 size: 13 residues. After removal of 5 bases from V and 10 bases from J, the junction contained 7 bases not matched to a gene. CDR3: CASSPQIAGEQFF. CDR3 bases: TGTGCCAGTAGTCCCCAGATAGCGGGGGAGCAGTTCTTC.